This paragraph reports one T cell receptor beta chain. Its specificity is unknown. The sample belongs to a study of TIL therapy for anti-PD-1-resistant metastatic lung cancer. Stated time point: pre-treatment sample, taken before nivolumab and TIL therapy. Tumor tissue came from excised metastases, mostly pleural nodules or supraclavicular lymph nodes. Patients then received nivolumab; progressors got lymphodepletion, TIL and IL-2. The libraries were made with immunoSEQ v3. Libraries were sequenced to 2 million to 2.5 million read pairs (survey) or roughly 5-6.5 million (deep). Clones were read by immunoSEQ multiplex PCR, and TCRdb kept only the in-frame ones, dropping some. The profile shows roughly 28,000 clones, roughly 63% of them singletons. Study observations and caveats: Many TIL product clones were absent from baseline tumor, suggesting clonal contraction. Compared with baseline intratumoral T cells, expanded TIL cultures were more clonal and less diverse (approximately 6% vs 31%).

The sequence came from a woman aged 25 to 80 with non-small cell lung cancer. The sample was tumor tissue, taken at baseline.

As DNA, the CDR3 is TGTGCCTGGAGTGTACGGGACAGGTTGGGGTACAATGAGCAGTTCTTC. Its translation is CAWSVRDRLGYNEQFF. V and J are TRBV30 and TRBJ2-1; TRBD1 matches at 8 bases. V was pared by 0 bases and J by 4 bases, with 8 bases of the junction left unmatched. CDR1 and CDR2 from the germline V gene are GTSNPN and SVGIG (reference sequence). The CDR3 contains 16 residues.